This paragraph reports one T cell receptor beta chain. Its antigen is currently unknown. Trimming at V came to 3 bases and at J to 14 bases, leaving 4 bases not matched to a gene. This CDR3 has 14 residues. CDR1 and CDR2 from the germline V gene are MRHNA and SNTAGT. Use of 60 Vbeta and 13 Jbeta primers characterized the PCR. The repertoire was sequenced with immunoSEQ multiplex PCR; TCRdb's copy has only in-frame clones and lacks some. The table records around 130,000 clones, 80% of them present only once. This entry comes from a study of cytomegalovirus exposure and HLA in healthy donors. Whole-study findings and limits: The availability of immune exposure information extended only to CMV serostatus.

The receptor was derived from a man aged 40-49 years in good health and CMV-seronegative. The chain carries TRBV6-4 and TRBJ2-1; 16 positions match TRBD2. The sample consisted of PBMCs. The CDR3 loop reads CASSDGTSGGAKFF. The CDR3 nucleotides read TGTGCCAGCAGTGATGGGACTAGCGGGGGGGCCAAGTTCTTC.